These 22 T cell receptor beta chains were all obtained from the same sample, sequenced in a study of spatial heterogeneity in lung cancer. Study findings and constraints: The number of expanded tumor alpha and beta chains correlated with mutation number.

These TCRs are of unknown antigen specificity. One entry per CDR3 protein, called by TCRdb with MiXCR from the 5' RACE reads. The repertoire holds approximately 23,000 distinct CDR3 sequences, approximately 4.3% seen once, with roughly 9.9% in the top ten. Time point: sample taken at primary tumor resection. The source material was lung tumor tissue, sampled at surgery. These receptors came from a male donor with early-stage non-small cell lung cancer.

This clonotype was counted many times. The chain employs TRBV7-9 and TRBJ1-5; D remains unclear. The CDR3 is 13 residues long. V was pared by 2 bases and J by 4 bases, with 6 bases between. Germline V gene sequence: CDR1 SEHNR, CDR2 FQNEAQ (reference sequence). The CDR3 reads CASSLRPNQPQHF. In DNA form, the CDR3 reads TGTGCCAGCAGCTTAAGACCGAATCAGCCCCAGCATTTT.

The table lists this clonotype with many counts. The chain couples TRBV5-6 to TRBJ1-5, with D possibly TRBD1 on 6 matching bases. Germline V gene lookup returns CDR1 SGHDT and CDR2 YYEEEE. V dropped 4 bases and J dropped 3 bases, with 11 bases sitting between them. The CDR3 has 14 residues. The CDR3 protein is CASSLQGINQPQHF. The CDR3 nucleotides are TGTGCCAGCAGCCTGCAGGGGATCAATCAGCCCCAGCATTTT.

The V call is TRBV20-1, the J call TRBJ2-3; 7 bases are a match to TRBD2. Unmatched junction bases numbered 12, after V lost 3 bases and J lost 6 bases. CDR1 is DFQATT, CDR2 SNEGSKA, per germline (reference sequence). CDR3 size: 15 residues. Here the CDR3 DNA reads TGCAGTGCTAGCGGCCTAGCGGTACCCGAGGATACGCAGTATTTT. Translating gives CSASGLAVPEDTQYF.

Within the sample, this clonotype is medium-sized. This CDR3 is CASSLKDKINGYTF. The CDR3 bases are TGTGCCAGCAGCTTGAAAGATAAGATTAATGGCTACACCTTC. The chain uses TRBV5-4 and TRBJ1-2; D is ambiguous. V lost 1 base to trimming and J lost 6 bases, with 13 bases between them. Germline V CDR1 and CDR2: SGHNT, YYREEE (reference sequence). CDR3 size: 14 residues.

Ten or more counts support this clonotype. The chain links TRBV27 to TRBJ2-3; 8 bases map to TRBD2. J gave up 1 base and V 0 bases, and 6 bases lay outside the gene matches. CDR3 length equals 17 residues. Germline loops: CDR1 MNHEY, CDR2 SMNVEV (reference sequence). CDR3 amino acids: CASSLSIAGIRTDTQYF. CDR3 DNA: TGTGCCAGCAGTTTATCCATAGCGGGAATACGCACAGATACGCAGTATTTT.

This clonotype appeared a few times. The chain couples TRBV7-8 to TRBJ2-4; the D is unclear. V was shortened by 1 base and J by 1 base, with 8 bases between the two germline ends. The CDR3 extends over 15 amino acids. Looked up from germline, CDR1 is SGHVS and CDR2 is FQNEAQ. The DNA of the CDR3 is TGTGCCAGCAGCTTAGTGGCCTCCGCCAAAAACATTCAGTACTTC. This encodes CASSLVASAKNIQYF.

This clonotype was seen at least ten times. The rearrangement uses TRBV7-8 and TRBJ1-1, with no clear D. The CDR3 is 16 residues long. CDR1 is SGHVS and CDR2 is FQNEAQ in the germline V gene. Between the trimmed V and J ends, which lost 1 base and 1 base, there was a span of 13 bases. This chain's CDR3 is CASSLGSGTWNTEAFF. The DNA for the CDR3 is TGTGCCAGCAGCTTAGGGTCAGGCACCTGGAACACTGAAGCTTTCTTT. Drawing the rest from reference TRBV7-8 and TRBJ1-1, the complete variable domain is GAGVSQSPRYKVAKRGQDVALRCDPISGHVSLFWYQQALGQGPEFLTYFQNEAQLDKSGLPSDRFFAERPEGSVSTLKIQRTQQEDSAVYLCASSLGSGTWNTEAFFGQGTRLTVV.

The CDR3 coding sequence is TGTGCCAGCAGCCCCACCTCCCGGGGGCACACTGAAGCTTTCTTT. Amino acid sequence: CASSPTSRGHTEAFF. This chain connects TRBV7-9 to TRBJ1-1; D might be TRBD1 (6 bases). The CDR3 consists of 15 residues. The V gene lost 5 bases and the J gene lost 3 bases, with 16 bases spanning the gap. Germline V gene data show CDR1 as SEHNR and CDR2 as FQNEAQ (reference sequence).

This clonotype was found many times. This chain links TRBV7-7 with TRBJ2-5, with TRBD1 as a possible D gene (6 bases). The CDR3 is made up of 15 amino acids. Germline V gene lookup returns CDR1 SSHAT and CDR2 FNYEAQ (reference sequence). V dropped 1 base and J dropped 4 bases, with 13 bases sitting between them. The CDR3 region has the DNA TGTGCCAGCAGCTTAGGGGGCAGGGGCGGAGAGACCCAGTACTTC. It specifies CASSLGGRGGETQYF.

The sample holds many counts of this clonotype. This chain uses TRBV12-3 or TRBV12-4 with TRBJ2-2; D gene ambiguous. V was clipped by 3 bases and J by 6 bases, with 5 bases between them. The CDR3 extends over 12 amino acids. The CDR3 is CASSLIPGELFF. The CDR3 nucleotides are TGTGCCAGCAGTTTGATCCCCGGGGAGCTGTTTTTT.

The chain combines TRBV28 with TRBJ2-1, with unresolved D. Germline V gives CDR1 MDHEN, CDR2 SYDVKM. V lost 2 bases and J 13 bases, leaving 9 bases between the germline ends. The CDR3 loop spans 11 amino acids. This CDR3 is CASSLTADQFF. The CDR3 DNA reads as TGTGCCAGCAGTTTAACCGCTGACCAGTTCTTC.

This clonotype showed up many times. This rearrangement joins TRBV5-1 to TRBJ1-5; TRBD1 matches at 8 bases. From germline, CDR1 is SGHRS and CDR2 YFSETQ. The CDR3 has 14 amino acids. Losses at the gene ends were 4 bases for V and 5 bases for J; bases not matched to a gene: 5. In DNA form, the CDR3 reads TGCGCCAGCAGCCCGCAGGGGGCAGATCAGCCCCAGCATTTT. Its protein product is CASSPQGADQPQHF.

This clonotype was seen ten or more times. V gene TRBV6-6 combines with J gene TRBJ2-3; D remains ambiguous. V was shortened by 11 bases and J by 2 bases, with 8 bases between the two germline ends. The germline gives CDR1 MNHNY, CDR2 SVGAGI (reference sequence). This CDR3 has 11 amino acids. In nucleotides, the CDR3 is TGTGCCGCCAGGTACACAGATACGCAGTATTTT. It encodes CAARYTDTQYF.

This clonotype occurred many times. The CDR3 spells CASSFRPRGRAGSYNEQFF. The DNA of the CDR3 is TGTGCCAGCAGCTTCCGTCCCAGGGGGCGGGCAGGCTCCTACAATGAGCAGTTCTTC. The chain combines TRBV11-2 with TRBJ2-1; TRBD1 matches at 8 bases. CDR3 size: 19 residues. Germline V gives CDR1 SGHAT, CDR2 FQNNGV. Trimming removed 3 bases from V and 0 bases from J; junction bases left unmatched: 13.

This clonotype was seen repeatedly, ten times or more. This rearrangement joins TRBV4-1 to TRBJ2-1; 9 bases line up with TRBD2. CDR1 is MGHRA and CDR2 is YSYEKL in the germline V gene. J was trimmed by 0 bases and V by 7 bases; bases with no gene match: 13. The CDR3 covers 18 residues. The CDR3 DNA is TGCGCCAGCACCCAGGCCAGCGGGAGGACTAGCTCCTACAATGAGCAGTTCTTC. This encodes CASTQASGRTSSYNEQFF.

This clonotype appeared a few times. The rearrangement uses TRBV7-2 and TRBJ1-4; TRBD1 matches 9 bases. The J segment lost 4 bases and the V segment lost 7 bases, leaving 1 base of the junction unmatched. The V gene's germline CDR1 is SGHTA and CDR2 FQGNSA. The CDR3 contains 13 residues. The CDR3 DNA follows: TGTGCCAGCAAGGGACAGGGTAATGAAAAACTGTTTTTT. Translated, it gives CASKGQGNEKLFF. Filled out from reference TRBV7-2 and TRBJ1-4, the complete variable domain reads GAGVSQSPSNKVTEKGKDVELRCDPISGHTALYWYRQSLGQGLEFLIYFQGNSAPDKSGLPSDRFSAERTGGSVSTLTIQRTQQEDSAVYLCASKGQGNEKLFFGSGTQLSVL.

The genes are TRBV18 and TRBJ2-7; possibly TRBD1 for D (5 bases). The V end was cut by 3 bases, the J end by 6 bases, with 15 bases between. From germline, CDR1 is KGHSH and CDR2 LQKENI. This CDR3 is 14 amino acids long. In nucleotides, the CDR3 is TGTGCCAGCTCACCCCCAGGGATGTTTAGCGAGCAGTACTTC. Amino acid sequence: CASSPPGMFSEQYF.

This clonotype has ten or more counts. CDR3 DNA: TGTGCCAGCAGCTTAGGCCCCACTAGAAGCTCCTACGAGCAGTACTTC. Its protein is CASSLGPTRSSYEQYF. The V gene is TRBV7-6, the J gene TRBJ2-7, with D perhaps matching TRBD2 (5 bases). This CDR3 is 16 amino acids long. V shed 1 base and J shed 0 bases, with 13 bases lying between them. CDR1 is SGHVS and CDR2 is FNYEAQ in the germline V gene.

By sample share, this clonotype is medium-sized (0.01 to 0.1%). The V gene is TRBV7-9, the J gene TRBJ1-6, with D unclear. Germline V gene data show CDR1 as SEHNR and CDR2 as FQNEAQ (reference sequence). This CDR3 region has 14 residues. V was cut by 0 bases and J by 10 bases, with 10 bases left in between. The CDR3 reads CASSLAGQGSPLHF. Written as DNA, the CDR3 is TGTGCCAGCAGCTTAGCAGGGCAAGGGTCACCCCTCCACTTT.

This clonotype showed up many times. The V and J genes are TRBV27 and TRBJ2-2; 7 bases match TRBD2. Germline-derived CDR1 and CDR2 are MNHEY and SMNVEV (reference sequence). There are 16 residues in the CDR3. The V and J ends lost 0 bases and 4 bases, in that order; junction bases with no gene match: 5. CDR3 residues: CASSLSRGTFTGELFF. As DNA, the CDR3 is TGTGCCAGCAGTTTATCGCGGGGGACCTTCACCGGGGAGCTGTTTTTT.

In this sample, this clonotype turned up many times. The chain is built from TRBV4-1 and TRBJ2-2, with a tentative D call TRBD1 (6 bases). Trimming left V 1 base short and J 0 bases short, with 6 bases between. The CDR3 loop spans 15 amino acids. Germline lookup yields CDR1 MGHRA and CDR2 YSYEKL. The CDR3 DNA reads TGCGCCAGCAGCCAAGGGGGGCCGAACACCGGGGAGCTGTTTTTT. Encoded protein: CASSQGGPNTGELFF.

This clonotype occurred many times. This chain connects TRBV28 to TRBJ2-1, with D perhaps TRBD1 or TRBD2 (5 bases each). The CDR3 totals 15 residues. Deletions cut 6 bases from V and 6 bases from J, with 18 bases between. Germline V gene lookup returns CDR1 MDHEN and CDR2 SYDVKM. This CDR3 reads CASRTPYGDRNEQFF. CDR3 DNA: TGTGCCAGCAGGACCCCCTACGGGGACCGCAATGAGCAGTTCTTC.